This TCR beta chain is from a study of shared clonotypes between healthy human individuals. Study information: Three CD4 naive, three CD4 memory, two CD8 naive and one CD8 memory plate were used per donor.

Using immunoSEQ multiplex PCR, the repertoire was profiled, and TCRdb retains in-frame clones only, with some absent. This table holds roughly 650,000 clones, about 96% found once. The naive CD8 fraction comprised CD45RO-negative cells positively selected for CCR7 and excluded terminally differentiated effector memory CD45RA+ cells. Germline assignment: CDR1 MNHEY and CDR2 SMNVEV (reference sequence). The V segment lost 6 bases and the J segment 0 bases; nucleotides outside the gene matches: 6. The CDR3 loop spans 15 amino acids. The specimen was naive CD8+ T cells sorted from blood. V and J are TRBV27 and TRBJ2-5, with 8 bases that match TRBD2. The source of this sequence is a woman under 40 in good health. This CDR3 reads CASRTLSGDQETQYF. CDR3 DNA sequence: TGTGCCAGCAGGACGCTTAGCGGGGACCAAGAGACCCAGTACTTC.